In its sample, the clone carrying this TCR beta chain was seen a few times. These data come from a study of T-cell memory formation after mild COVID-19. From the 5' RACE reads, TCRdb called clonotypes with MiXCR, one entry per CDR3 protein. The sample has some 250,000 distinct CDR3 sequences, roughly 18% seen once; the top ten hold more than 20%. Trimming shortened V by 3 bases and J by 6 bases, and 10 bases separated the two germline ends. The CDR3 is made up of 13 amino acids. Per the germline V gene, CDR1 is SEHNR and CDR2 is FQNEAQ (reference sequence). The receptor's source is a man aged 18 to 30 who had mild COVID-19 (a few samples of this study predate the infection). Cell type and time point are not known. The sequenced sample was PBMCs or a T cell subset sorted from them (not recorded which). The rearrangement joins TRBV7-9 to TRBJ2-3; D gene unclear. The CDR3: CASSFPSEDTQYF. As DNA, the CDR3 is TGTGCCAGCAGCTTCCCCTCCGAGGATACGCAGTATTTT.